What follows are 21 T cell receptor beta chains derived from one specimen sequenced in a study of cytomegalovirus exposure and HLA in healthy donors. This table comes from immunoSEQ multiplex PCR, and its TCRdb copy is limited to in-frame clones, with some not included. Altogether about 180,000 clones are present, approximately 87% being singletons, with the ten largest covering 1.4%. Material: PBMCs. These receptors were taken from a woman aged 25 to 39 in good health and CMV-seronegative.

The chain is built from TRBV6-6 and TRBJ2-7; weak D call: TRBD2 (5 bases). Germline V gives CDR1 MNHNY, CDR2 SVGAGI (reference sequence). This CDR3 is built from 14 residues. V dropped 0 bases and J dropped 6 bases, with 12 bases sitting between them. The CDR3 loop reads CASSYSRVPSEQYF. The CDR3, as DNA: TGTGCCAGCAGTTACTCGAGGGTCCCGTCCGAGCAGTACTTC.

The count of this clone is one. The CDR3 DNA follows: TGTGCCAGCTGGAGGGAGAACACCGGGGAGCTGTTTTTT. Its protein product is CASWRENTGELFF. The chain combines TRBV5-4 with TRBJ2-2; maybe TRBD2 (6 bases). The CDR3 totals 13 residues. The V end lost 7 bases, the J end lost 1 base, and 8 bases lay between the germline ends. CDR1 and CDR2 (germline): SGHNT, YYREEE (reference sequence).

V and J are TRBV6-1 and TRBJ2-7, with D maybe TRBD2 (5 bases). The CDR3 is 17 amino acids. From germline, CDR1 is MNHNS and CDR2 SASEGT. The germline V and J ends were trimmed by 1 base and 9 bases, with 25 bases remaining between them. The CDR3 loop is CASSEGTYGLERGRQYF. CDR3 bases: TGTGCCAGCAGTGAAGGCACCTACGGCCTCGAACGAGGGAGGCAGTACTTC.

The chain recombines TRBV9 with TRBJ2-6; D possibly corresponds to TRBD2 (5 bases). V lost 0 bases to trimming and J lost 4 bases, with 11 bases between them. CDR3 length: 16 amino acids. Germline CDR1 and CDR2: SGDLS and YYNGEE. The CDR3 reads CASSVGEGSGANVLTF. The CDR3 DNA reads TGTGCCAGCAGCGTAGGAGAGGGATCCGGGGCCAACGTCCTGACTTTC.

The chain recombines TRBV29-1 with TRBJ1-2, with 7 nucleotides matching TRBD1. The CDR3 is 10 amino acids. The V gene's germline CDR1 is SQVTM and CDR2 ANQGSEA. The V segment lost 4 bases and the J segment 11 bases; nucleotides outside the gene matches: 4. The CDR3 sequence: CSVGQGFYTF. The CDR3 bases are TGCAGCGTTGGACAGGGTTTTTACACCTTC.

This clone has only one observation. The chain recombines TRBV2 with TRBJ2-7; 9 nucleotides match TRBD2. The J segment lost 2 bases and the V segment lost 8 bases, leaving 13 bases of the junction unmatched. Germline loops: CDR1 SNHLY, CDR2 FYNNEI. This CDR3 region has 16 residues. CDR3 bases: TGTGCCAGCGCTCCTAGCGGGGTAGTCCCCGCCTACGAGCAGTACTTC. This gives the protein CASAPSGVVPAYEQYF.

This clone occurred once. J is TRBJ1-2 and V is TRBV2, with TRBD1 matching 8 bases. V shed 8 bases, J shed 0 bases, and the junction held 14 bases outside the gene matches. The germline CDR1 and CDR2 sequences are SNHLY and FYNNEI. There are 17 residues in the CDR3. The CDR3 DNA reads TGTGCCAGCCTTCACGGGACAGGTGACCTGACTAACTATGGCTACACCTTC. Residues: CASLHGTGDLTNYGYTF.

Here the CDR3 reads CASSLSYQETQYF. In nucleotides, the CDR3 is TGTGCCAGCAGCTTAAGCTATCAAGAGACCCAGTACTTC. V and J are TRBV7-9 and TRBJ2-5, with D unresolved. This CDR3 is 13 amino acids long. The germline gives CDR1 SEHNR, CDR2 FQNEAQ (reference sequence). V lost 2 bases to trimming and J lost 2 bases, with 6 bases between them.

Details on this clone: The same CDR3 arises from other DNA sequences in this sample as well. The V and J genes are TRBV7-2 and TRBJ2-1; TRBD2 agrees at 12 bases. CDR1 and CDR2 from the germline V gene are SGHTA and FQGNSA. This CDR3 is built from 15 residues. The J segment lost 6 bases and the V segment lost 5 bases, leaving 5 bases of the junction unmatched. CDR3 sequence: CASSLTSGGRNEQFF. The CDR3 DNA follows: TGTGCCAGCAGCCTGACTAGCGGGGGACGCAATGAGCAGTTCTTC.

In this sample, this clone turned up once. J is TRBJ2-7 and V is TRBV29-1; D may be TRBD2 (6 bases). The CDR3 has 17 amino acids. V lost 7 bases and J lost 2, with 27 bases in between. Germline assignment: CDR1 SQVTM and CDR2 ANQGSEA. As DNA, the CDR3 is TGCAGCGCAGAAGTGCGGGACCGAGAAAACTCAGCCTACGAGCAGTACTTC. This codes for CSAEVRDRENSAYEQYF.

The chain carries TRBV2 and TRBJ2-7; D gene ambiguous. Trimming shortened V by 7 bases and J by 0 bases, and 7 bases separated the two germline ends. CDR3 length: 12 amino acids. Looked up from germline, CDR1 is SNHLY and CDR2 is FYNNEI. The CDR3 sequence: CASTGNSYEQYF. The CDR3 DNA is TGTGCCAGCACAGGCAACTCCTACGAGCAGTACTTC.

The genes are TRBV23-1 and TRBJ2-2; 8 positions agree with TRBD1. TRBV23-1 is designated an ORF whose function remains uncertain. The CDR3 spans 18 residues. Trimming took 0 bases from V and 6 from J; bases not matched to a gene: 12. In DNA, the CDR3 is TGCGCCAGCAGTCAATCAGGGTCGGACAGGGTAGGTCCCGGGGAGCTGTTTTTT. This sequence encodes CASSQSGSDRVGPGELFF.

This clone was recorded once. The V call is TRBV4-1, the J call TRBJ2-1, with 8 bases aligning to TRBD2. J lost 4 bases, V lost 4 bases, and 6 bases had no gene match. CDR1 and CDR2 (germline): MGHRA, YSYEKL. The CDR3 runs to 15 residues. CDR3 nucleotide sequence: TGCGCCAGCAGCCCGGGTAGCGGGAATTACAATGAGCAGTTCTTC. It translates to CASSPGSGNYNEQFF.

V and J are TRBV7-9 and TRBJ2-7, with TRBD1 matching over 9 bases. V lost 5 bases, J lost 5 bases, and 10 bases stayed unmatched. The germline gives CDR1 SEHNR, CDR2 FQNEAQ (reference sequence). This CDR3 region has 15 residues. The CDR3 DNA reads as TGTGCCAGCAGCGCCCGGGACAGGGTCTATAACGAGCAGTACTTC. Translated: CASSARDRVYNEQYF.

The CDR3: CASSLDLGAQPYGYTF. For the CDR3, the DNA is TGTGCCAGCAGCTTGGATCTGGGGGCGCAGCCCTATGGCTACACCTTC. This chain links TRBV5-4 with TRBJ1-2, with a weak D call TRBD1 (6 bases). Germline-derived CDR1 and CDR2 are SGHNT and YYREEE (reference sequence). The ends were cut back, 0 bases at V and 4 bases at J, with 16 bases in the middle. The CDR3 runs to 16 residues. The full variable domain, completed using reference TRBV5-4 and TRBJ1-2, is ETGVTQSPTHLIKTRGQQVTLRCSSQSGHNTVSWYQQALGQGPQFIFQYYREEENGRGNFPPRFSGLQFPNYSSELNVNALELDDSALYLCASSLDLGAQPYGYTFGSGTRLTVV.

CDR3 sequence reads: CASSDPPGEQFF. The CDR3 region has the DNA TGTGCCAGCTCGGACCCTCCGGGGGAGCAGTTCTTC. The chain carries TRBV2 and TRBJ2-1; D is perhaps TRBD2 (5 bases). This CDR3 has 12 amino acids. CDR1 and CDR2 (germline): SNHLY, FYNNEI. Trimming shortened V by 8 bases and J by 10 bases, and 15 bases separated the two germline ends.

The DNA of the CDR3 is TGTGCCAGCAGCTTAGATTTCAGCGGTACGCAGTATTTT. Translated, it gives CASSLDFSGTQYF. The chain links TRBV7-2 to TRBJ2-3; tentative D call: TRBD2 (5 bases). This CDR3 region has 13 residues. Per the germline V gene, CDR1 is SGHTA and CDR2 is FQGNSA. Trimming shortened V by 1 base and J by 8 bases, and 10 bases separated the two germline ends.

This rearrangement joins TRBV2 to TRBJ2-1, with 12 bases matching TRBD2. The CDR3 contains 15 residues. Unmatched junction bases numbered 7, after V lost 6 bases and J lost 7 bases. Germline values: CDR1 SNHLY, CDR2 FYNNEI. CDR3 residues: CASRPTSGGSNEQFF. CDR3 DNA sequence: TGTGCCAGCAGACCGACTAGCGGGGGTTCTAATGAGCAGTTCTTC.

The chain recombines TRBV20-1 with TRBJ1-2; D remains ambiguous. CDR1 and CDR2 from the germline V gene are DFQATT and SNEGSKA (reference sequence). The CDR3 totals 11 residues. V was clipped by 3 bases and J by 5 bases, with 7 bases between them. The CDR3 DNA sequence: TGCAGTGCTAGCGAGGGATATGGCTACACCTTC. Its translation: CSASEGYGYTF.

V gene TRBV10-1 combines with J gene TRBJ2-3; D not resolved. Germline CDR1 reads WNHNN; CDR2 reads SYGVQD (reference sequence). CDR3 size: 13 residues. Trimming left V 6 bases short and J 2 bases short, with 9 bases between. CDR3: CASSLTITDTQYF. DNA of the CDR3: TGCGCCAGCAGCCTCACAATCACAGATACGCAGTATTTT.

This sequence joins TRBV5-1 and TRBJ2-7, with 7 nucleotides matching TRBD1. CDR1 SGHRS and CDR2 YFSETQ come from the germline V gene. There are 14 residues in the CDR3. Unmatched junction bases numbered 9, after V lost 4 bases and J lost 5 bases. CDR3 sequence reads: CASSKTGYLDEQYF. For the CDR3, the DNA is TGCGCCAGCAGCAAGACAGGGTATCTGGACGAGCAGTACTTC.